The T cell receptor beta chain described here comes from a study of control samples from healthy donors and cancer patients. The method was immunoSEQ multiplex PCR; TCRdb's version includes in-frame clones alone and lacks a portion of them. The table has 150,000 to 200,000 clones, about nine tenths seen once; the top ten hold approximately 1.5%. This CDR3 comprises 13 residues. The V end was cut by 3 bases, the J end by 3 bases, with 8 bases between. Per the germline V gene, CDR1 is KGHSH and CDR2 is LQKENI. This chain links TRBV18 with TRBJ1-1, with unresolved D. The clonotype comes from a woman aged 25-40 years in good health. The sequenced sample consisted of blood. CDR3 in DNA: TGTGCCAGCTCACCGGGAGCAGACACTGAAGCTTTCTTT. As protein: CASSPGADTEAFF.